The sequence of this T cell receptor beta chain was determined in a study of shared clonotypes between healthy human individuals. Profiled with immunoSEQ multiplex PCR; TCRdb holds only in-frame clones, not every one. The data show 450,000 to 500,000 clones, approximately 78% seen once. Notes on the study in general: The diversity represented, both genetic and in exposure history, was limited by few donors.

With respect to this clone: Its matching antigen is unknown.

V lost 4 bases, J lost 5 bases, and 23 bases lay in between. Germline V gene data show CDR1 as SGHTA and CDR2 as FQGNSA. This CDR3 spans 17 amino acids. The clonotype comes from a woman aged 40-49 years in good health. Some clones in this sample may be carry-over from other donors' samples. Specimen: PBMCs. J is TRBJ1-1 and V is TRBV7-2, with D perhaps TRBD1 (5 bases). The DNA of the CDR3 is TGTGCCAGCAGCTCGCTATCCGGACTCACCAGGGATACTGAAGCTTTCTTT. It codes for CASSSLSGLTRDTEAFF.